A selection of T cell receptor beta chains follows, all from one sample in a study of T-cell reconstitution after alpha-beta-depleted transplantation in children. In TCRdb, the PCR reads were re-called with MiXCR into one record per CDR3 protein. The data show 83,000 or so distinct CDR3 sequences, with 8% to 9% seen just once and approximately 7.2% held by the top ten. The sequences come from PBMCs from the stem cell graft donor, collected from the stem cell graft. These receptors came from a human donor who donated a stem cell graft to a child with congenital amegakaryocytic thrombocytopenia. CDR3s include the opening cysteine and the closing phenylalanine or tryptophan. The order of the fields is CDR3 protein, D gene, V gene, J gene. The D gene is left open where the match is weak.

CDR3: CASSRLEQYF
D: NA
V: TRBV28
J: TRBJ2-7

CDR3: CASSWTAPGAEAFF
D: NA
V: TRBV12-3/TRBV12-4
J: TRBJ1-1

CDR3: CASSPSSRTSRRNNEQFF
D: TRBD2
V: TRBV4-3
J: TRBJ2-1

CDR3: CSASSPMVAGGQGETQYF
D: TRBD2
V: TRBV20-1
J: TRBJ2-5

CDR3: CATSDPGLAGSAYNEQFF
D: TRBD2
V: TRBV24-1
J: TRBJ2-1

CDR3: CASRYQGKNTEAFF
D: NA
V: TRBV6-5
J: TRBJ1-1

CDR3: CASRTGGPYNEQFF
D: TRBD1
V: TRBV25-1
J: TRBJ2-1

CDR3: CASSRPRGTNTGELFF
D: NA
V: TRBV5-6
J: TRBJ2-2

CDR3: CASSLDSGGTLLNEQFF
D: TRBD2
V: TRBV7-7
J: TRBJ2-1

CDR3: CASSFYGNEQFF
D: NA
V: TRBV7-2
J: TRBJ2-1

CDR3: CASAVGQGRYGYTF
D: NA
V: TRBV5-1
J: TRBJ1-2

CDR3: CASSNWIGTEQPGELFF
D: TRBD1
V: TRBV7-6
J: TRBJ2-2

CDR3: CASSDRENEQFF
D: NA
V: TRBV5-1
J: TRBJ2-1

CDR3: CASSLLRRSTDTQYF
D: NA
V: TRBV28
J: TRBJ2-3

CDR3: CASSLRGELFF
D: NA
V: TRBV27
J: TRBJ2-2

CDR3: CASSLGVETQYF
D: NA
V: TRBV5-1
J: TRBJ2-5

CDR3: CASSLGRSAETQYF
D: NA
V: TRBV18
J: TRBJ2-5

CDR3: CATEDSGSGYEQYF
D: TRBD2
V: TRBV10-3
J: TRBJ2-7

CDR3: CTSGGIDNEQFF
D: TRBD2
V: TRBV27
J: TRBJ2-1

CDR3: CAISPAPGSSYEQYF
D: NA
V: TRBV5-6
J: TRBJ2-7

CDR3: CASSLLTGSYEQYF
D: NA
V: TRBV27
J: TRBJ2-7

CDR3: CSARDSGQVNNEQFF
D: TRBD1
V: TRBV20-1
J: TRBJ2-1

CDR3: CASSQEGTSATDTQYF
D: TRBD2
V: TRBV4-1
J: TRBJ2-3

CDR3: CASSPRQGVSEQFF
D: TRBD1
V: TRBV28
J: TRBJ2-1

CDR3: CASSLRLASQFSNEQFF
D: NA
V: TRBV5-1
J: TRBJ2-1

CDR3: CASSAVTTDTQYF
D: NA
V: TRBV7-2
J: TRBJ2-3

CDR3: CASSQAGARNTEAFF
D: NA
V: TRBV4-2
J: TRBJ1-1

CDR3: CASSSTGSGNYGYTF
D: NA
V: TRBV27
J: TRBJ1-2

CDR3: CASSFQAGGGNEQFF
D: TRBD2
V: TRBV11-2
J: TRBJ2-1

CDR3: CASSYGQAGQSEQYF
D: NA
V: TRBV6-5
J: TRBJ2-7

CDR3: CASSFARGEETQYF
D: NA
V: TRBV12-3/TRBV12-4
J: TRBJ2-5

CDR3: CASSQALPIPNTEAFF
D: NA
V: TRBV4-1
J: TRBJ1-1

CDR3: CATIQGISGANVLTF
D: NA
V: TRBV18
J: TRBJ2-6

CDR3: CSAHRGNEQFF
D: NA
V: TRBV20-1
J: TRBJ2-1

CDR3: CASSLGPDRRYEQYF
D: NA
V: TRBV7-2
J: TRBJ2-7

CDR3: CASSLYAATDTQYF
D: NA
V: TRBV27
J: TRBJ2-3

CDR3: CASSQDWAVTYNSPLHF
D: NA
V: TRBV4-2
J: TRBJ1-6

CDR3: CASSYPLAGSYNEQFF
D: TRBD2
V: TRBV7-2
J: TRBJ2-1

CDR3: CASSLTGGYNSPLHF
D: NA
V: TRBV7-3
J: TRBJ1-6

CDR3: CASSQEVGYQPQHF
D: NA
V: TRBV4-1
J: TRBJ1-5

CDR3: CASSQGTGGEQFF
D: TRBD1
V: TRBV3-1
J: TRBJ2-1

CDR3: CASSPSVGRGNTGELFF
D: NA
V: TRBV5-1
J: TRBJ2-2

CDR3: CASSDQETQYF
D: NA
V: TRBV2
J: TRBJ2-5

CDR3: CASRGWRPASSGANVLTF
D: NA
V: TRBV5-8
J: TRBJ2-6

CDR3: CATSRSGRSADTQYF
D: TRBD2
V: TRBV15
J: TRBJ2-3

CDR3: CASSFSGSIYEQYF
D: TRBD2
V: TRBV7-2
J: TRBJ2-7

CDR3: CASSEGSSNQPQHF
D: NA
V: TRBV2
J: TRBJ1-5

CDR3: CASSPTSGGDNEQFF
D: TRBD2
V: TRBV18
J: TRBJ2-1